This TCR beta chain emerged from a study of T cells in pancreatic ductal adenocarcinoma. TCRdb keeps only in-frame clones here, not all; method: immunoSEQ multiplex PCR. The data contain around 16,000 clones, around nine tenths of them singletons. The CDR3 is 15 amino acids. V shed 3 bases and J shed 12 bases, with 20 bases lying between them. Germline CDR1 KGHSH, CDR2 LQKENI. The selected patients with pancreatic ductal adenocarcinoma had surgery but no neoadjuvant therapy. The sample consisted of PBMCs. The TCR sequence derives from a human donor with pancreatic ductal adenocarcinoma. J is TRBJ1-4 and V is TRBV18, with D perhaps matching TRBD1 (6 bases). CDR3 residues: CASSPTAGALGELFF. The DNA of the CDR3 is TGTGCCAGCTCACCCACCGCAGGGGCGTTAGGGGAACTGTTTTTT.